The present T cell receptor (beta chain) was sequenced within a study of siplizumab effects on memory and regulatory T cells. Germline V lookup: CDR1 SGHNT, CDR2 YYREEE (reference sequence). The J segment lost 5 bases and the V segment lost 4 bases, leaving 5 bases of the junction unmatched. CDR3 size: 14 residues. The protocol was immunoSEQ multiplex PCR, while the TCRdb copy is restricted to in-frame clones and leaves out a portion. The table includes approximately 92,000 clones, over 90% detected once. The source material was non-Treg CD4+ T cells sorted from blood. This chain joins TRBV5-4 and TRBJ1-5; 8 bases are a match to TRBD1. This receptor was identified in a human donor in good health. The CDR3 here is CASSHDRGDQPQHF. The CDR3 nucleotides read TGTGCCAGCAGCCACGACAGGGGAGATCAGCCCCAGCATTTT.